Listed below are T cell receptor beta chains from one sample, sequenced in a study of OX40 agonist ivuxolimab in advanced cancers. This table comes from immunoSEQ multiplex PCR, and its TCRdb copy is limited to in-frame clones, with some not included. This sample has under 100,000 clones, with approximately 92% found just once. The sample in question was CD4+ or CD8+ T cells sorted from blood, obtained in a trial of the OX40 agonist ivuxolimab. The receptors shown here come from an adult with an advanced solid tumor such as melanoma, head and neck, liver or kidney cancer. Both conserved end residues are part of each CDR3. D genes are given only for firm matches. Clone size is not always given. Where it is, it says once, few, many or a class for expanded clones.

j_gene: TRBJ2-6; v_gene: TRBV18; d_gene: TRBD1; abundance: -; CDR3aa: CASSPYRDRGSGANVLTF; CDR3nt: TGTGCCAGCTCACCATACCGGGACAGGGGATCTGGGGCCAACGTCCTGACTTTC
j_gene: TRBJ1-3; v_gene: TRBV7-2; d_gene: -; abundance: -; CDR3aa: CASSPGRFSGNTIYF; CDR3nt: TGTGCCAGCAGCCCGGGACGGTTCTCTGGAAACACCATATATTTT
j_gene: TRBJ2-7; v_gene: TRBV27; d_gene: -; abundance: once; CDR3aa: CASSHNREGEQYF; CDR3nt: TGTGCCAGCAGCCATAACAGGGAAGGCGAGCAGTACTTC
j_gene: TRBJ1-1; v_gene: TRBV30; d_gene: -; abundance: -; CDR3aa: CAWTNGGSAFF; CDR3nt: TGTGCCTGGACCAACGGAGGCTCGGCTTTCTTT
j_gene: TRBJ1-1; v_gene: TRBV10-3; d_gene: TRBD1; abundance: -; CDR3aa: CAISDQGAPDTEAFF; CDR3nt: TGTGCCATCAGTGATCAGGGGGCGCCGGACACTGAAGCTTTCTTT
j_gene: TRBJ2-3; v_gene: TRBV7-8; d_gene: TRBD1; abundance: -; CDR3aa: CASSFGTGTADTQYF; CDR3nt: TGTGCCAGCAGCTTCGGGACAGGGACAGCAGATACGCAGTATTTT
j_gene: TRBJ2-3; v_gene: TRBV30; d_gene: -; abundance: once; CDR3aa: CAWSVGVDTDTQYF; CDR3nt: TGTGCCTGGAGTGTAGGCGTCGACACAGATACGCAGTATTTT
j_gene: TRBJ2-7; v_gene: TRBV6-1; d_gene: TRBD1; abundance: -; CDR3aa: CASRDRGDYEQYF; CDR3nt: TGTGCCAGCAGGGACAGGGGAGACTACGAGCAGTACTTC
j_gene: TRBJ2-5; v_gene: TRBV6-1; d_gene: TRBD1; abundance: -; CDR3aa: CASSEALSQGEETQYF; CDR3nt: TGTGCCAGCAGTGAAGCGCTTTCCCAGGGGGAAGAGACCCAGTACTTC
j_gene: TRBJ2-3; v_gene: TRBV29-1; d_gene: TRBD2; abundance: -; CDR3aa: CSVLGGRAPTDTQYF; CDR3nt: TGCAGCGTCTTGGGGGGGAGGGCCCCCACAGATACGCAGTATTTT
j_gene: TRBJ2-2; v_gene: TRBV9; d_gene: -; abundance: -; CDR3aa: CASSPWPNTGELFF; CDR3nt: TGTGCCAGCAGCCCGTGGCCGAACACCGGGGAGCTGTTTTTT
j_gene: TRBJ2-5; v_gene: TRBV11-3; d_gene: -; abundance: -; CDR3aa: CASSFQGIGETQYF; CDR3nt: TGTGCCAGCAGCTTTCAGGGGATAGGAGAGACCCAGTACTTC
j_gene: TRBJ1-2; v_gene: TRBV18; d_gene: -; abundance: once; CDR3aa: CASSPEAYGYTF; CDR3nt: TGTGCCAGCTCACCCGAAGCCTATGGCTACACCTTC
j_gene: TRBJ2-1; v_gene: TRBV7-2; d_gene: -; abundance: once; CDR3aa: CASSSRGWSRKNYNEQFF; CDR3nt: TGTGCCAGCAGCTCCCGTGGGTGGAGTCGGAAGAACTACAATGAGCAGTTCTTC
j_gene: TRBJ2-3; v_gene: TRBV7-2; d_gene: -; abundance: -; CDR3aa: CASSSPGTDTQYF; CDR3nt: TGTGCCAGCAGTTCCCCCGGCACAGATACGCAGTATTTT
j_gene: TRBJ2-7; v_gene: TRBV4-1; d_gene: -; abundance: -; CDR3aa: CASSQGLLEGRYEQYF; CDR3nt: TGCGCCAGCAGCCAAGGCCTGCTAGAGGGGCGCTACGAGCAGTACTTC
j_gene: TRBJ2-7; v_gene: TRBV5-4; d_gene: -; abundance: once; CDR3aa: CASSLDLVYEQYF; CDR3nt: TGTGCCAGCAGCTTGGACTTAGTCTACGAGCAGTACTTC
j_gene: TRBJ2-3; v_gene: TRBV19; d_gene: -; abundance: -; CDR3aa: CASSPGAGATDTQYF; CDR3nt: TGTGCCAGTAGTCCCGGGGCGGGGGCCACAGATACGCAGTATTTT
j_gene: TRBJ2-3; v_gene: TRBV30; d_gene: -; abundance: few; CDR3aa: CAWSVGSSTDTQYF; CDR3nt: TGTGCCTGGAGTGTTGGGAGTAGCACAGATACGCAGTATTTT
j_gene: TRBJ1-2; v_gene: TRBV5-8; d_gene: TRBD1; abundance: -; CDR3aa: CTSSLSGTGKVLVNGYTF; CDR3nt: TGTACCAGCAGCTTGAGCGGGACAGGGAAGGTCCTAGTCAATGGCTACACCTTC
j_gene: TRBJ1-3; v_gene: TRBV11-3; d_gene: TRBD1; abundance: -; CDR3aa: CASSQGGAGNTIYF; CDR3nt: TGTGCCAGCAGCCAAGGGGGCGCCGGAAACACCATATATTTT
j_gene: TRBJ2-3; v_gene: TRBV11-2; d_gene: -; abundance: -; CDR3aa: CASSFRDSPTDTQYF; CDR3nt: TGTGCCAGCAGCTTCCGGGACTCACCCACAGATACGCAGTATTTT
j_gene: TRBJ2-2; v_gene: TRBV6-1; d_gene: -; abundance: -; CDR3aa: CASSDLGPPGELFF; CDR3nt: TGTGCCAGCAGTGACCTGGGCCCTCCCGGGGAGCTGTTTTTT
j_gene: TRBJ1-2; v_gene: TRBV6-1; d_gene: -; abundance: -; CDR3aa: CASSGDPQGAGPYTF; CDR3nt: TGTGCCAGCAGTGGCGACCCCCAAGGGGCTGGCCCCTACACCTTC
j_gene: TRBJ1-3; v_gene: TRBV5-1; d_gene: -; abundance: -; CDR3aa: CASSRAGSTGNTIYF; CDR3nt: TGCGCCAGCAGCCGAGCCGGATCAACAGGAAACACCATATATTTT
j_gene: TRBJ1-6; v_gene: TRBV6-6; d_gene: TRBD1; abundance: -; CDR3aa: CASSLGQGGGSPLHF; CDR3nt: TGTGCCAGCAGCTTAGGACAGGGAGGAGGGTCACCCCTCCACTTT
j_gene: TRBJ2-7; v_gene: TRBV5-4; d_gene: TRBD1; abundance: once; CDR3aa: CASSQKTGGGLEQYF; CDR3nt: TGTGCCAGCAGCCAGAAAACAGGGGGCGGGTTGGAGCAGTACTTC
j_gene: TRBJ2-7; v_gene: TRBV7-9; d_gene: -; abundance: -; CDR3aa: CASSLTSLYEQYF; CDR3nt: TGTGCCAGCAGCTTAACATCTCTGTACGAGCAGTACTTC
j_gene: TRBJ2-2; v_gene: TRBV27; d_gene: -; abundance: -; CDR3aa: CASSFNTPGLGAGELFF; CDR3nt: TGTGCCAGCAGTTTCAATACACCGGGGCTCGGGGCCGGGGAGCTGTTTTTT
j_gene: TRBJ1-4; v_gene: TRBV2; d_gene: -; abundance: once; CDR3aa: CASSEVPGDGEKLFF; CDR3nt: TGTGCCAGCAGTGAAGTTCCAGGGGACGGGGAAAAACTGTTTTTT
j_gene: TRBJ2-5; v_gene: TRBV19; d_gene: -; abundance: -; CDR3aa: CASKGRVYQETQYF; CDR3nt: TGTGCCAGTAAGGGCAGGGTATACCAAGAGACCCAGTACTTC
j_gene: TRBJ2-5; v_gene: TRBV11-2; d_gene: TRBD2; abundance: -; CDR3aa: CASSTGGFAGGLQETQYF; CDR3nt: TGTGCCAGCAGCACCGGAGGGTTTGCGGGAGGTCTCCAAGAGACCCAGTACTTC
j_gene: TRBJ2-5; v_gene: TRBV10-1; d_gene: -; abundance: -; CDR3aa: CASSESKSAGGATQYF; CDR3nt: TGCGCCAGCAGTGAGTCGAAGTCGGCAGGCGGTGCGACCCAGTACTTC
j_gene: TRBJ2-5; v_gene: TRBV7-2; d_gene: -; abundance: -; CDR3aa: CASSTVETQYF; CDR3nt: TGTGCCAGCAGTACCGTAGAGACCCAGTACTTC
j_gene: TRBJ1-5; v_gene: TRBV19; d_gene: -; abundance: -; CDR3aa: CASSMTGDQPQHF; CDR3nt: TGTGCCAGTAGTATGACGGGGGATCAGCCCCAGCATTTT
j_gene: TRBJ1-4; v_gene: TRBV9; d_gene: TRBD1; abundance: once; CDR3aa: CASSVALGTVEKLFF; CDR3nt: TGTGCCAGCAGCGTAGCTCTTGGGACAGTAGAAAAACTGTTTTTT
j_gene: TRBJ1-1; v_gene: TRBV7-9; d_gene: -; abundance: -; CDR3aa: CASSLFENTEAFF; CDR3nt: TGTGCCAGCAGCTTATTTGAGAACACTGAAGCTTTCTTT
j_gene: TRBJ2-7; v_gene: TRBV6-5; d_gene: TRBD2; abundance: -; CDR3aa: CASSSPGGLSYEQYF; CDR3nt: TGTGCCAGCAGTTCCCCGGGGGGGCTCTCCTACGAGCAGTACTTC
j_gene: TRBJ1-4; v_gene: TRBV4-1; d_gene: -; abundance: -; CDR3aa: CASTRVGKKGGKEKLFF; CDR3nt: TGCGCCAGCACCAGGGTGGGGAAAAAGGGGGGAAAAGAAAAACTGTTTTTT
j_gene: TRBJ2-7; v_gene: TRBV5-4; d_gene: -; abundance: -; CDR3aa: CASSSSLYEQYF; CDR3nt: TGTGCCAGCAGCTCCTCCCTTTACGAGCAGTACTTC
j_gene: TRBJ1-1; v_gene: TRBV5-6; d_gene: -; abundance: once; CDR3aa: CASSLRGLNTEAFF; CDR3nt: TGTGCCAGCAGCTTACGCGGACTGAACACTGAAGCTTTCTTT
j_gene: TRBJ1-2; v_gene: TRBV6-1; d_gene: -; abundance: -; CDR3aa: CASSGAQGVLYGYTF; CDR3nt: TGTGCCAGCAGTGGGGCTCAGGGCGTACTGTATGGCTACACCTTC
j_gene: TRBJ2-7; v_gene: TRBV4-1; d_gene: TRBD2; abundance: -; CDR3aa: CASSPLAGGQEQYF; CDR3nt: TGCGCCAGCAGCCCACTAGCGGGAGGGCAAGAGCAGTACTTC
j_gene: TRBJ2-7; v_gene: TRBV29-1; d_gene: TRBD2; abundance: -; CDR3aa: CSVGGGTSGRSREQYF; CDR3nt: TGCAGCGTTGGGGGCGGGACTAGCGGGAGATCGCGGGAGCAGTACTTC
j_gene: TRBJ1-2; v_gene: TRBV6-5; d_gene: TRBD1; abundance: few; CDR3aa: CASRLQGAGGYTF; CDR3nt: TGTGCCAGCAGGCTACAGGGGGCTGGTGGCTACACCTTC
j_gene: TRBJ1-2; v_gene: TRBV19; d_gene: TRBD1; abundance: -; CDR3aa: CASSRTAGTDYGYTF; CDR3nt: TGTGCCAGTAGTCGAACCGCCGGGACAGATTATGGCTACACCTTC
j_gene: TRBJ1-3; v_gene: TRBV19; d_gene: -; abundance: -; CDR3aa: CASTKGWGSGDTIYF; CDR3nt: TGTGCCAGTACCAAGGGTTGGGGGTCAGGAGACACCATATATTTT
j_gene: TRBJ2-7; v_gene: TRBV27; d_gene: -; abundance: -; CDR3aa: CASSPRVLSYEQYF; CDR3nt: TGTGCCAGCAGTCCCAGGGTTCTCTCCTACGAGCAGTACTTC
j_gene: TRBJ1-2; v_gene: TRBV5-4; d_gene: TRBD1; abundance: few; CDR3aa: CASSRRRGQGRYGYTF; CDR3nt: TGTGCCAGCAGCCGTAGGAGAGGACAGGGACGTTATGGCTACACCTTC
j_gene: TRBJ1-1; v_gene: TRBV19; d_gene: -; abundance: -; CDR3aa: CASSVERGTEAFF; CDR3nt: TGTGCCAGTAGTGTAGAACGGGGGACTGAAGCTTTCTTT
j_gene: TRBJ2-7; v_gene: TRBV5-1; d_gene: -; abundance: few; CDR3aa: CASSSGLPPYEQYF; CDR3nt: TGCGCCAGCAGCTCTGGACTACCCCCCTACGAGCAGTACTTC
j_gene: TRBJ1-3; v_gene: TRBV2; d_gene: TRBD1; abundance: once; CDR3aa: CASSFRGSTPIYF; CDR3nt: TGTGCCAGCAGTTTCAGGGGGTCCACTCCCATATATTTT
j_gene: TRBJ1-6; v_gene: TRBV5-4; d_gene: -; abundance: -; CDR3aa: CASSSGPIRSNSPLHF; CDR3nt: TGTGCCAGCAGCTCCGGACCGATCCGTTCTAATTCACCCCTCCACTTT
j_gene: TRBJ2-7; v_gene: TRBV2; d_gene: -; abundance: few; CDR3aa: CASSEASGFSSYEQYF; CDR3nt: TGTGCCAGCAGTGAAGCTAGCGGCTTCAGCTCCTACGAGCAGTACTTC
j_gene: TRBJ1-2; v_gene: TRBV28; d_gene: -; abundance: few; CDR3aa: CASSLTGQRKSYGYTF; CDR3nt: TGTGCCAGCAGTTTAACTGGACAAAGGAAGTCCTATGGCTACACCTTC
j_gene: TRBJ2-3; v_gene: TRBV6-5; d_gene: -; abundance: -; CDR3aa: CASSYSSPTDTQYF; CDR3nt: TGTGCCAGCAGTTACTCTAGCCCCACAGATACGCAGTATTTT